A single sample is the source of the 18 T cell receptor beta chains below, sequenced in a study of blood T cell repertoires in COVID-19. Libraries were prepared by immunoSEQ multiplex PCR; TCRdb keeps only in-frame clonotypes and omits some of them. Of roughly 290,000 clones listed, approximately 85% are singletons. The sequencing sample was made of PBMCs or T cells enriched from blood (not recorded which). These receptors all stem from a man in his thirties or forties who had recovered from COVID-19.

The rearrangement joins TRBV9 to TRBJ1-4; the match to TRBD1 covers 8 bases. V lost 4 bases and J lost 0; bases outside the gene matches: 5. CDR1 SGDLS and CDR2 YYNGEE come from the germline V gene. CDR3 length: 16 residues. The CDR3, as DNA: TGTGCCAGCAGCCCCGGACAGGGAACAACTAATGAAAAACTGTTTTTT. Its protein is CASSPGQGTTNEKLFF.

The chain is built from TRBV9 and TRBJ2-3; no reliable D call. CDR1 and CDR2 from the germline V gene are SGDLS and YYNGEE. The V gene lost 0 bases and the J gene lost 7 bases, with 12 bases spanning the gap. The CDR3 loop spans 14 amino acids. The CDR3 spells CASSVGTVPYTQYF. Written as DNA, the CDR3 is TGTGCCAGCAGCGTAGGCACAGTTCCATATACGCAGTATTTT.

In its sample, this clone was seen once. The CDR3 coding sequence is TGTGCCAGCAGCCCCCCGAGTCGGGGGTCAGATACGCAGTATTTT. Translating it yields CASSPPSRGSDTQYF. This rearrangement joins TRBV7-2 to TRBJ2-3, with D perhaps TRBD2 (6 bases). Trimming removed 5 bases from V and 4 bases from J, with 16 bases in between. Germline values: CDR1 SGHTA, CDR2 FQGNSA. The CDR3 has 15 amino acids.

DNA of the CDR3: TGTGCCAGTAGCTTCGGGACTAGCGGGTACAATGAGCAGTTCTTC. Protein: CASSFGTSGYNEQFF. V usage is TRBV19 and J usage is TRBJ2-1; 12 bases fit TRBD2. V shed 6 bases, J shed 4 bases, and the junction held 4 bases outside the gene matches. CDR1 LNHDA and CDR2 SQIVND come from the germline V gene (reference sequence). CDR3 length equals 15 residues.

The chain joins TRBV19 to TRBJ1-5; D may be TRBD1 (5 bases). The germline CDR1 and CDR2 sequences are LNHDA and SQIVND (reference sequence). CDR3 length: 16 amino acids. Deletions cut 5 bases from V and 6 bases from J, with 20 bases between. CDR3 amino acids: CASSVGGGLGAQPQHF. For the CDR3, the DNA is TGTGCCAGTAGTGTGGGAGGCGGGCTAGGGGCTCAGCCCCAGCATTTT.

The CDR3 reads CASSLGVGGVAAFF. The CDR3 DNA reads as TGTGCCAGCAGCTTAGGGGTCGGAGGGGTCGCAGCTTTCTTT. This rearrangement joins TRBV11-2 to TRBJ1-1; possibly TRBD1 for D (5 bases). Trimming cost V 1 base and J 10 bases, with 16 bases left between them. The CDR3 covers 14 residues. Germline V lookup: CDR1 SGHAT, CDR2 FQNNGV.

The chain uses TRBV21-1 and TRBJ2-1; TRBD2, the D gene given by the table, was not confirmed from the DNA. TRBV21-1 is shown as a pseudogene. The CDR3 is 15 amino acids. In DNA form, the CDR3 reads TGTGCCAGCATGGATAGGACTAGCTCCTACAATGAGCAGTTCTTC. This translates into CASMDRTSSYNEQFF.

The chain uses TRBV25-1 and TRBJ1-6; D perhaps matches TRBD1 (5 bases). The germline CDR1 and CDR2 sequences are MGHDK and SYGVNS. CDR3 length equals 15 residues. Trimming took 1 base from V and 5 from J, leaving 9 bases between them. The CDR3 spells CASSESAGNNSPLHF. CDR3 DNA: TGTGCCAGCAGTGAATCGGCAGGGAATAATTCACCCCTCCACTTT.

The chain recombines TRBV18 with TRBJ1-2; 9 nucleotides agree with TRBD1. The CDR3 runs to 15 residues. CDR1 and CDR2 (germline): KGHSH, LQKENI. The V gene end was trimmed by 6 bases and the J gene end by 8 bases; junction bases not matched to a gene: 13. The CDR3 sequence is CASSSDWDRAIGYTF. As DNA, the CDR3 is TGTGCCAGCTCGTCAGATTGGGACAGGGCGATCGGCTACACCTTC.

V and J are TRBV6-4 and TRBJ1-2; TRBD1 agrees at 10 bases. Germline CDR1 is MRHNA and CDR2 is SNTAGT. The CDR3 spans 17 residues. The V gene end was trimmed by 10 bases and the J gene end by 1 base; junction bases not matched to a gene: 15. The CDR3 is CANLKTTGTGVNYGYTF. Written as DNA, the CDR3 is TGTGCCAACCTTAAAACCACCGGGACAGGGGTTAACTATGGCTACACCTTC.

This chain links TRBV4-3 with TRBJ2-1; 12 bases align to TRBD2. Germline V gene lookup returns CDR1 LGHNA and CDR2 YSLEER. V lost 5 bases to trimming and J lost 2 bases; unmatched junction nucleotides: 4. The CDR3 is made up of 16 amino acids. DNA for the CDR3: TGCGCCAGCAGCTCCAGACTAGCGGGGGCCTACAATGAGCAGTTCTTC. It yields the protein CASSSRLAGAYNEQFF.

The chain recombines TRBV15 with TRBJ1-4; a possible D gene is TRBD1 (6 bases). This CDR3 is 14 amino acids long. The germline CDR1 and CDR2 sequences are LNHNV and YYDKDF (reference sequence). V dropped 2 bases and J dropped 5 bases, with 9 bases sitting between them. The CDR3 DNA reads as TGTGCCACCAGCAGACAGGGGCAAAATGAAAAACTGTTTTTT. It is translated as CATSRQGQNEKLFF.

This rearrangement joins TRBV6-2 or TRBV6-3 to TRBJ1-6; D might be TRBD1 (6 bases). The CDR3 consists of 15 residues. The V and J ends lost 5 bases and 6 bases respectively, with 14 bases between them. Per the germline V gene, CDR1 is MNHEY and CDR2 is SVGEGT. The CDR3 nucleotides are TGTGCCAGCAGTCCCTTAGCAGGGGCTAATTCACCCCTCCACTTT. Its protein is CASSPLAGANSPLHF.

Regarding this clone: The sample contains more than one DNA sequence encoding this CDR3. The chain uses TRBV5-1 and TRBJ1-1, with D uncertain. V gave up 4 bases and J gave up 0 bases, with 10 bases separating them. The CDR3 length is 14 residues. In germline, CDR1 is SGHRS, CDR2 YFSETQ. The CDR3 region is CASSLSGMNTEAFF. The DNA for the CDR3 is TGCGCCAGCAGCCTTTCCGGGATGAACACTGAAGCTTTCTTT.

This chain uses TRBV18 with TRBJ1-2; 8 bases match TRBD1. After removal of 3 bases from V and 0 bases from J, the junction contained 9 bases not matched to a gene. The CDR3 has 17 amino acids. Per the germline V gene, CDR1 is KGHSH and CDR2 is LQKENI. The CDR3: CASSPIGTGATNYGYTF. The CDR3 bases are TGTGCCAGCTCACCGATAGGGACAGGAGCTACTAACTATGGCTACACCTTC.

The rearrangement uses TRBV7-3 and TRBJ2-2; D is possibly TRBD1 (6 bases). Germline loops: CDR1 SGHTA, CDR2 FQGTGA. The V end lost 3 bases, the J end lost 3 bases, and 8 bases lay between the germline ends. This CDR3 region has 14 residues. CDR3: CASSFGQYTGELFF. The DNA of the CDR3 is TGTGCCAGCAGCTTCGGACAGTACACCGGGGAGCTGTTTTTT.

This CDR3 reads CASSYSAANTEAFF. The CDR3 nucleotides are TGTGCCAGCAGTTACTCGGCGGCAAACACTGAAGCTTTCTTT. The V call is TRBV6-5, the J call TRBJ1-1; no clear D. Germline CDR1 MNHEY, CDR2 SVGAGI. The CDR3 extends over 14 amino acids. Trimming cost V 0 bases and J 2 bases, with 7 bases left between them.

The CDR3 here is CSVGGEETQYF. CDR3 bases: TGCAGTGTGGGGGGTGAAGAGACCCAGTACTTC. V is TRBV20-1 and J is TRBJ2-5; D possibly corresponds to TRBD2 (6 bases). The CDR3 contains 11 residues. V was shortened by 7 bases and J by 3 bases, with 9 bases between the two germline ends. CDR1 and CDR2 (germline): DFQATT, SNEGSKA (reference sequence).